Included here is one T cell receptor (beta chain) sequence, with context. The antigen is unknown. This entry comes from a study of OX40 agonist ivuxolimab in advanced cancers. Across the study: The treatment was a fully human IgG2 OX40 agonist, ivuxolimab. Patients with hepatocellular carcinoma, melanoma, renal cell or head and neck cancer made up the dose-escalation patients. Three patients responded partially, comprising one with hepatocellular carcinoma and two with cutaneous melanoma. Study observations and caveats: Averaged across samples, CD8+ T cells carried more expanded clones than CD4+ did.

Sequencing used immunoSEQ multiplex PCR; TCRdb keeps in-frame clones, though not all of them. The profile shows tens of thousands of clones, 87% of them singletons. V lost 2 bases and J 2 bases, leaving 9 bases between the germline ends. This CDR3 contains 14 residues. Germline CDR1 reads SEHNR; CDR2 reads FQNEAQ (reference sequence). V and J are TRBV7-9 and TRBJ1-2; possibly TRBD1 for D (5 bases). The sequence was collected from an adult with an advanced solid tumor such as melanoma, head and neck, liver or kidney cancer. The sample consisted of CD4+ or CD8+ T cells sorted from blood, taken in a trial of the OX40 agonist ivuxolimab. DNA for the CDR3: TGTGCCAGCAGCTTACGGGGGAGGAACTATGGCTACACCTTC. It encodes CASSLRGRNYGYTF.